These T cell receptor beta chains were read from a single sample in a study of CD4+ T cells in melanoma. Clones were sequenced by immunoSEQ multiplex PCR, and TCRdb holds only the in-frame ones, with some missing. The data show 140,000 or so clones, with roughly 91% seen just once and 1.5% to 1.7% held by the top ten. All receptors come from a human donor with melanoma. Each CDR3 is given with its conserved first and last residue.

j_call v_call cdr3_aa
TRBJ2-1 TRBV18 CASSVAGDEQFF
TRBJ2-2 TRBV18 CASSPSTVNTGELFF
TRBJ2-1 TRBV27 CASSPHTSGGYNEQFF
TRBJ2-1 TRBV9 CASSHSWRGAGAMEQFF
TRBJ1-5 TRBV5-8 CASSLYARGIKGEPQHF
TRBJ2-7 TRBV4-2 CASSEGSTLEQYF
TRBJ2-7 TRBV29-1 CSVTLARASYEQYF
TRBJ2-3 TRBV19 CASSIRVAGTYTQYF
TRBJ1-4 TRBV2 CASRGLQGSEKLFF
TRBJ2-2 TRBV4-1 CASSQEASTGELFF